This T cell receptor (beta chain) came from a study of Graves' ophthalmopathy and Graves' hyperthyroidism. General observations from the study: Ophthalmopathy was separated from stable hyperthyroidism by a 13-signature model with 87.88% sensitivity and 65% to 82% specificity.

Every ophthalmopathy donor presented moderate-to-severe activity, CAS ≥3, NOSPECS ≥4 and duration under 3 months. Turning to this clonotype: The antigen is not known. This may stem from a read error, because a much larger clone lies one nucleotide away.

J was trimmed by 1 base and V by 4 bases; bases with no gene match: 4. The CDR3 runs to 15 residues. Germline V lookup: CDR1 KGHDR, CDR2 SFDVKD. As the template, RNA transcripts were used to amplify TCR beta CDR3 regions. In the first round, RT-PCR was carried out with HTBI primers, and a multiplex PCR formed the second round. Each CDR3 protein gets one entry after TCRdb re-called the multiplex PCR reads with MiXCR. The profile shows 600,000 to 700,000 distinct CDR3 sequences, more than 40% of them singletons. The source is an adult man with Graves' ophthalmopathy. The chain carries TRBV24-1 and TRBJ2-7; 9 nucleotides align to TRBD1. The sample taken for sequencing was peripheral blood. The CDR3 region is CATSDEGTGSYEQYF. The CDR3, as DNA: TGTGCCACCAGTGACGAAGGGACAGGGTCCTACGAGCAGTACTTC.